These 11 T cell receptor beta chains share one sample of origin, sequenced in a study of blood T cell repertoires in COVID-19. Sequencing was performed with immunoSEQ multiplex PCR; in TCRdb, only in-frame clones are kept and a portion is missing. The table shows tens of thousands of clones, with over 75% occurring only once. Sequencing was done on a sample of peripheral blood. These receptors all stem from a man aged 55-75 years with acute or convalescent COVID-19.

This clone has only one observation. The V gene is TRBV7-2, the J gene TRBJ1-2; 8 bases agree with TRBD1. Per the germline V gene, CDR1 is SGHTA and CDR2 is FQGNSA. The V and J ends lost 2 bases and 6 bases, in that order; junction bases with no gene match: 2. This CDR3 contains 13 residues. CDR3 protein: CASSLQTGDGYTF. CDR3 bases: TGTGCCAGCAGCTTACAGACAGGGGATGGCTACACCTTC.

This chain joins TRBV5-1 and TRBJ2-2; tentative D call: TRBD1 (6 bases). Germline V gene lookup returns CDR1 SGHRS and CDR2 YFSETQ. This CDR3 is 15 amino acids long. Between the trimmed V and J ends, which lost 4 bases and 6 bases, there was a span of 16 bases. This chain's CDR3 is CASSPRQGSSGELFF. CDR3 DNA: TGCGCCAGCAGCCCTCGCCAGGGGTCGTCCGGGGAGCTGTTTTTT. The full variable domain, rest sourced from reference TRBV5-1 and TRBJ2-2, is KAGVTQTPRYLIKTRGQQVTLSCSPISGHRSVSWYQQTPGQGLQFLFEYFSETQRNKGNFPGRFSGRQFSNSRSEMNVSTLELGDSALYLCASSPRQGSSGELFFGEGSRLTVL.

This clone has only a few counts. The rearrangement links TRBV6-5 to TRBJ1-1; possibly TRBD1 for D (6 bases). CDR1 is MNHEY, CDR2 SVGAGI, per germline. The length of the CDR3 is 15 residues. Trimming stripped 3 bases from V and 4 bases from J, with 15 bases between. CDR3: CASSYGGGRFTEAFF. CDR3 bases: TGTGCCAGCAGTTATGGGGGCGGACGGTTCACTGAAGCTTTCTTT.

The chain links TRBV5-1 to TRBJ1-1; 8 bases map to TRBD1. This CDR3 has 14 amino acids. Germline V gives CDR1 SGHRS, CDR2 YFSETQ. The ends lost 4 bases at V and 3 bases at J; junction bases unmatched: 5. CDR3 loop: CASSLQGAHTEAFF. As DNA, the CDR3 is TGCGCCAGCAGCCTCCAGGGGGCTCACACTGAAGCTTTCTTT.

Of note for this clone: This CDR3 is also generated by other DNA sequences in the sample. The V and J genes are TRBV18 and TRBJ2-7, with 9 positions matching TRBD2. Losses at the gene ends were 6 bases for V and 5 bases for J; bases not matched to a gene: 11. The CDR3 extends over 15 amino acids. Germline V gene lookup returns CDR1 KGHSH and CDR2 LQKENI. The CDR3 region has the DNA TGTGCCAGCTCCCCGCGGGCTAGCGGGAATAACGAGCAGTACTTC. Its protein product is CASSPRASGNNEQYF.

The gene calls are TRBV19 and TRBJ2-7, with D unresolved. The CDR3 has 16 residues. Germline lookup yields CDR1 LNHDA and CDR2 SQIVND (reference sequence). The V and J ends lost 5 bases and 0 bases respectively, with 17 bases between them. This chain's CDR3 is CASSVRLQASSYEQYF. The CDR3, as DNA: TGTGCCAGTAGTGTGAGACTCCAAGCGTCCTCCTACGAGCAGTACTTC.

On this clone: One end of the junction is discordant with germline, which a read error may explain. V and J are TRBV9 and TRBJ2-7, with 11 bases that match TRBD2. Per the germline V gene, CDR1 is SGDLS and CDR2 is YYNGEE. The CDR3 sequence is 13 residues long. DNA for the CDR3: TGTGCCAGCAGCGTACTAGCGGGGGGCAATCAAATCTTC. It is translated as CASSVLAGGNQIF.

This clone has only one observation. The rearrangement joins TRBV25-1 to TRBJ1-3; the match to TRBD1 covers 8 bases. Germline assignment: CDR1 MGHDK and CDR2 SYGVNS. The CDR3 runs to 16 residues. The J segment lost 2 bases and the V segment lost 3 bases, leaving 6 bases of the junction unmatched. The CDR3 reads CASSEPGTGAGNTIYF. CDR3 nucleotides: TGTGCCAGCAGTGAGCCCGGGACAGGAGCTGGAAACACCATATATTTT.

V and J are TRBV9 and TRBJ2-7, with TRBD1 matching 7 bases. After removal of 2 bases from V and 2 bases from J, the junction contained 7 bases not matched to a gene. The CDR3 covers 15 residues. Germline CDR1 is SGDLS and CDR2 is YYNGEE. The CDR3 DNA sequence: TGTGCCAGCAGCGTCCAGGGACAGCCTACCTACGAGCAGTACTTC. Translated: CASSVQGQPTYEQYF.

The chain carries TRBV15 and TRBJ1-1; D unclear. Trimming shortened V by 0 bases and J by 1 base, and 9 bases separated the two germline ends. CDR1 LNHNV and CDR2 YYDKDF come from the germline V gene (reference sequence). The CDR3 has 15 amino acids. For the CDR3, the DNA is TGTGCCACCAGCAGAGATCTAAGAACGAACACTGAAGCTTTCTTT. Its protein product is CATSRDLRTNTEAFF.

This sequence joins TRBV15 and TRBJ2-7; the D gene is possibly TRBD2 (5 bases). The CDR3 has 14 residues. The V end was cut by 7 bases, the J end by 2 bases, with 15 bases between. Germline assignment: CDR1 LNHNV and CDR2 YYDKDF (reference sequence). The CDR3 sequence is CATTPGGLPYEQYF. The CDR3 DNA follows: TGTGCCACCACGCCGGGCGGGCTCCCCTACGAGCAGTACTTC.